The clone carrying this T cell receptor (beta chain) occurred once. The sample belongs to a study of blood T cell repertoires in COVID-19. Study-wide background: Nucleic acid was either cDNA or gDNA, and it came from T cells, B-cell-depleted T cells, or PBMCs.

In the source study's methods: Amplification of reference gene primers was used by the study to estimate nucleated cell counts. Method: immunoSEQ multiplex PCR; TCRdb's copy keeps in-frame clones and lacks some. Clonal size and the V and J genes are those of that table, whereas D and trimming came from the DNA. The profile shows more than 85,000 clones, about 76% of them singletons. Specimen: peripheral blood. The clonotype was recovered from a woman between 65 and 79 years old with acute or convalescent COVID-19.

CDR3 sequence reads: CASSSPSNYGYTF. The DNA for the CDR3 is TGTGCCAGCAGTTCCCCATCCAACTATGGCTACACCTTC. The chain links TRBV28 to TRBJ1-2; no reliable D call. The CDR3 consists of 13 residues. Trimming shortened V by 4 bases and J by 2 bases, and 8 bases separated the two germline ends. CDR1 and CDR2 from the germline V gene are MDHEN and SYDVKM.